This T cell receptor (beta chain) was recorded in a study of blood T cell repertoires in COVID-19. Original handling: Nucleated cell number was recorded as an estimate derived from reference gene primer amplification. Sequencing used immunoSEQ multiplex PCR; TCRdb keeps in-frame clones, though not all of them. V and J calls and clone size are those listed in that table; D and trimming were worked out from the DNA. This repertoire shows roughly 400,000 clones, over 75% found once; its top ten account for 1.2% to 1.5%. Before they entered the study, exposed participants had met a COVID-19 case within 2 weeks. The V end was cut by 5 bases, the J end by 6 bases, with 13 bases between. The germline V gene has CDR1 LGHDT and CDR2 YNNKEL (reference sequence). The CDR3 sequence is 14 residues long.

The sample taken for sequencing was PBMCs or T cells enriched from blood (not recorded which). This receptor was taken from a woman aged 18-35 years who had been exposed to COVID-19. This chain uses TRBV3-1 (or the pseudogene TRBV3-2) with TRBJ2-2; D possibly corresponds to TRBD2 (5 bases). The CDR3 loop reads CASSRWEQAGELFF. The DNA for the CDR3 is TGTGCCAGCAGCAGGTGGGAGCAGGCCGGGGAGCTGTTTTTT.